This T cell receptor beta chain appears in the sequencing data of a study of CXCR3-negative and CXCR3-positive naive CD8 T cells. The study, taken as a whole, reports: CXCR3-positive naive cells carried more hydrophobic TRB CDR3s than CXCR3-negative ones. Surface CD5 was comparable between naive subsets; TCR strength was inferred from TRB CDR3 properties.

The naive CD8+ gate required CD45RO-CCR7+CD27+CD95- phenotype. With UMI labels, 5' RACE was used to prepare the TRB cDNA libraries. TCRdb reprocessed the 5' RACE reads; each CDR3 protein has one entry and no DNA is given. The specimen's table records some 140,000 distinct CDR3 sequences. A note on this clonotype: The antigen is unknown.

This sequence was found in a human donor in good health. Some clones in this sample may be carry-over from other donors' samples. Input material: naive CXCR3+ CD8+ T cells from blood. Subset of the sample: CD45RO-CCR7+CD27+CD95- naive CD8+ T cells expressing CXCR3 (TNR3+).

CDR3 region: CASTGSGELFF. This sequence joins TRBV6-6 and TRBJ2-2. This CDR3 is 11 amino acids long. The V gene's germline CDR1 is MNHNY and CDR2 SVGAGI (reference sequence).